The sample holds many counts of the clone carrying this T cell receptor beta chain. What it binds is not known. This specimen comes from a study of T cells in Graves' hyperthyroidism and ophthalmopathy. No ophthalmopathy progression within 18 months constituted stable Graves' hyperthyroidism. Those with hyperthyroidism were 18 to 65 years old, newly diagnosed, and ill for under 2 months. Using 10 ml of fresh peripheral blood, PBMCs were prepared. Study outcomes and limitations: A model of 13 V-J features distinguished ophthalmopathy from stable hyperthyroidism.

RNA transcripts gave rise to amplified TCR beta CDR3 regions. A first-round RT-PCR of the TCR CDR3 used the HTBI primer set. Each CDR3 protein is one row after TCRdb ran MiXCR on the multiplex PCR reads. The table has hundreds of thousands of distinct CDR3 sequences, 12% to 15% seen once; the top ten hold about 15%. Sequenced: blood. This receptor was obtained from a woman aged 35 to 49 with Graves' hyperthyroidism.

The CDR3 region is CASSLFGAGDGAYEQYF. The CDR3 DNA reads TGTGCCAGCAGTTTATTTGGGGCAGGGGACGGAGCCTACGAGCAGTACTTC. V and J are TRBV27 and TRBJ2-7, with D perhaps TRBD1 (6 bases). Trimming stripped 1 base from V and 2 bases from J, with 18 bases between. This CDR3 spans 17 amino acids. Looked up from germline, CDR1 is MNHEY and CDR2 is SMNVEV (reference sequence).